This TCR beta chain was retrieved from a study of blood T cell repertoires in COVID-19. Study details: Sites in the United States, Italy and Spain provided acute and convalescent COVID-19 samples. PBMCs, B-cell-depleted T cells, or T cells were the source of the cDNA or gDNA that made up the material.

The germline V gene has CDR1 LNHDA and CDR2 SQIVND (reference sequence). Trimming left V 5 bases short and J 4 bases short, with 15 bases between. This CDR3 has 14 amino acids. Methods used by the authors: Amplifying reference gene primers gave estimates of nucleated cell counts. The method was immunoSEQ multiplex PCR; TCRdb's version includes in-frame clones alone and lacks a portion of them. That table is the source of V, J and clone size, and D and trimming were worked out from the DNA. The sample includes some 270,000 clones, 65% to 85% of them seen just once. The chain recombines TRBV19 with TRBJ2-7; tentatively, D is TRBD1 (6 bases). The clonotype originates from a middle-aged woman who had recovered from COVID-19. The sequenced material came from peripheral blood. CDR3 in DNA: TGTGCCAGTAGTGTTACAGGGTTTACGTACGAGCAGTACTTC. Amino acid sequence: CASSVTGFTYEQYF.